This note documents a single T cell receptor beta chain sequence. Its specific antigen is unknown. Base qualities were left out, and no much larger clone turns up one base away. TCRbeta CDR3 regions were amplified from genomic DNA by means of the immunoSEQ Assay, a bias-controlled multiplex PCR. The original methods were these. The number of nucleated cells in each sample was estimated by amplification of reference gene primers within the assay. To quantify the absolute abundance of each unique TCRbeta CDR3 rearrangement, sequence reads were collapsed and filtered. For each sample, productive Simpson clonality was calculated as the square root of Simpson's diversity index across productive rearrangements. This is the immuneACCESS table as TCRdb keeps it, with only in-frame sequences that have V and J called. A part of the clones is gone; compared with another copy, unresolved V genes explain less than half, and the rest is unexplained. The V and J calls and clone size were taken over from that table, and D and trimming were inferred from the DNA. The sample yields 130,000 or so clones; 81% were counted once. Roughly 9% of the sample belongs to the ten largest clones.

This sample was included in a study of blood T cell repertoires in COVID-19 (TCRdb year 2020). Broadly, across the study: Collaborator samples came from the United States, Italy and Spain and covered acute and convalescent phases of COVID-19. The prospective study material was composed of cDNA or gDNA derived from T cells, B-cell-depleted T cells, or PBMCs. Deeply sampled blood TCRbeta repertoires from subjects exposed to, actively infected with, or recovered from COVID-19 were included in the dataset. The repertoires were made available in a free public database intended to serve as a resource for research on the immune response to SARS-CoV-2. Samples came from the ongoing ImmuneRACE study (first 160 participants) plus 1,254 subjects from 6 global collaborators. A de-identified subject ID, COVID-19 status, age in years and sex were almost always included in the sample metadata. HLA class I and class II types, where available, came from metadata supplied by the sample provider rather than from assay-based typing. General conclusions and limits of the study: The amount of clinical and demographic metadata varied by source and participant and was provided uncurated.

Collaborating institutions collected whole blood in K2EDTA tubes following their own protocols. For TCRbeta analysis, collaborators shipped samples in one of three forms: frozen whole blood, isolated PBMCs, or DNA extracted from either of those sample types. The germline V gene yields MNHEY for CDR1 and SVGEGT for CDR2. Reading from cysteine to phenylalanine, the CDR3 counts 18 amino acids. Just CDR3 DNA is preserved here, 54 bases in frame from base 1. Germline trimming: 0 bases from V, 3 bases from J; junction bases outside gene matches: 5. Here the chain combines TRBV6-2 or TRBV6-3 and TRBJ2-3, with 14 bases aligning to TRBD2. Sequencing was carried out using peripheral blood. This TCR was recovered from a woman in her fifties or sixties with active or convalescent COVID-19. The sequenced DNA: TGTGCCAGCAGTTACTCGAAGACTAGCGGGAGGGAGACAGATACGCAGTATTTT. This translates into CASSYSKTSGRETDTQYF.